The source of this TCR beta chain is a study of T cell repertoires in cytomegalovirus infection. Study context: Matching HLA type, along with CMV infection, was indicated by public TCR beta signatures.

J lost 3 bases, V lost 6 bases, and 5 bases had no gene match. The CDR3 has 14 residues. CDR1 is SGHVS and CDR2 is FQNEAQ in the germline V gene. Using its own MiXCR run on the reads, TCRdb lists one record per CDR3 protein. This table holds about 260,000 distinct CDR3 sequences, roughly 13% found once. Many counts were recorded for this clonotype. The source of this sequence is a human donor in good health (CMV status not recorded). Some clones in this sample may be carry-over from other donors' samples. The sequencing sample was made of PBMCs. The rearrangement links TRBV7-8 to TRBJ2-7; TRBD2 aligns across 10 bases. The CDR3: CASRASGSYYEQYF. The CDR3 nucleotides read TGTGCCAGCAGAGCTAGCGGGAGCTACTACGAGCAGTACTTC.